This TCR beta chain was captured in a study of cytomegalovirus exposure and HLA in healthy donors. Turning to the study itself: Early released data had about 85 million unique TCRs, all coming from HLA-typed donors.

The PCR was carried out with 60 Vbeta primers and 13 Jbeta primers. Clones were read by immunoSEQ multiplex PCR, and TCRdb kept only the in-frame ones, dropping some. The table records around 68,000 clones, about 68% of them present only once. This clone has only one observation. Germline V lookup: CDR1 MGHRA, CDR2 YSYEKL. The CDR3 has 17 residues. J was trimmed by 7 bases and V by 0 bases; bases with no gene match: 5. This sequence joins TRBV4-1 and TRBJ1-6, with TRBD1 matching over 11 bases. The sample taken for sequencing was PBMCs. This TCR was recovered from a woman aged 25 to 45 in good health and CMV-seropositive. The DNA of the CDR3 is TGCGCCAGCAGCCAAGACCGGACAGGGGGCGGCAATTCACCCCTCCACTTT. Translation gives CASSQDRTGGGNSPLHF.